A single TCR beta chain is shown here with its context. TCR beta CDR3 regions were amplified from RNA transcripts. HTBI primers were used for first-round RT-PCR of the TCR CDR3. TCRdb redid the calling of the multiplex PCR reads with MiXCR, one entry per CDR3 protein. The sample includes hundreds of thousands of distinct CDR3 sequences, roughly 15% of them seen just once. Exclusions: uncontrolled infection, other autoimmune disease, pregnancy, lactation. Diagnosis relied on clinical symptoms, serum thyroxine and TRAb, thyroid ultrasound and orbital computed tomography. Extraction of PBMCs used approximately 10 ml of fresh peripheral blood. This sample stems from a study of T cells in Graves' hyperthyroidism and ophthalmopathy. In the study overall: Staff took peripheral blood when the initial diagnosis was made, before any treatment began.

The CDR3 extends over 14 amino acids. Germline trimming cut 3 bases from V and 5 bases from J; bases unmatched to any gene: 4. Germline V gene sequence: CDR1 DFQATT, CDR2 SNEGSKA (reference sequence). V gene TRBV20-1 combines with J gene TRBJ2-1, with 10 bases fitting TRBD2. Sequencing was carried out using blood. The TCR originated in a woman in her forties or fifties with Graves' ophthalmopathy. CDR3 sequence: CSARGLAFNNEQFF. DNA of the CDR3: TGCAGTGCTAGGGGACTAGCGTTTAACAATGAGCAGTTCTTC.